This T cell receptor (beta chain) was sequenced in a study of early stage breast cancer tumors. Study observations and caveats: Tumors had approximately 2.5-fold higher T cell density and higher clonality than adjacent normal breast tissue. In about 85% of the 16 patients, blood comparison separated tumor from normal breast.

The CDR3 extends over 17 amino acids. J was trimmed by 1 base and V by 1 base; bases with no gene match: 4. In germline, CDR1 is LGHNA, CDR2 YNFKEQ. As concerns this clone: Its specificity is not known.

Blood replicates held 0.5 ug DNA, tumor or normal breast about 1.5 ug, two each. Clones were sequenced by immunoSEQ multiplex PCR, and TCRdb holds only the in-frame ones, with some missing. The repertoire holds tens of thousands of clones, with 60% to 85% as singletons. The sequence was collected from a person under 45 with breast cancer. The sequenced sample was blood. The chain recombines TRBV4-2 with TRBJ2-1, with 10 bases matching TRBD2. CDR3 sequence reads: CASSQVAGGGSYNEQFF. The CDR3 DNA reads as TGTGCCAGCAGCCAAGTAGCGGGAGGTGGATCCTACAATGAGCAGTTCTTC.